This T cell receptor (beta chain) was found in a study of patients and donors after allogeneic stem cell transplantation. The CDR3 runs 16 residues. The V gene lost 5 bases and the J gene lost 0 bases, with 11 bases spanning the gap. TCRdb reprocessed the RT-PCR reads via MiXCR and lists one record per CDR3 protein. The repertoire holds about a million distinct CDR3 sequences, with more than 15% as singletons. The sequence was obtained from a human donor who was either an allogeneic HSCT recipient or a stem cell or donor lymphocyte infusion donor (not recorded which). It is not recorded whose cells these are; they may come from a transplant donor. The source material was blood, either unsorted or a sorted T cell fraction (not recorded which). The J gene is TRBJ2-6, the V gene TRBV12-3 or TRBV12-4, with unresolved D. The DNA of the CDR3 is TGTGCCAGCAGTCCGCTACCGGGCTCTGGGGCCAACGTCCTGACTTTC. Translating it yields CASSPLPGSGANVLTF.